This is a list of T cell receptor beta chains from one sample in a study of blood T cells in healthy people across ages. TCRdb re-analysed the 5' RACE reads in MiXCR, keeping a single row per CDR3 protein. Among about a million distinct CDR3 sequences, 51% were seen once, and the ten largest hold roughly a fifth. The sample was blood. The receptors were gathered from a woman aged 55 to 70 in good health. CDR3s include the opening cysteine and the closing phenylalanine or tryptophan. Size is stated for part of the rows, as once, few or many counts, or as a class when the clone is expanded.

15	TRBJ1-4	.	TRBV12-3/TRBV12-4	CASSPRTGNNEKLFF
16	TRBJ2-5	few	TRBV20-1	CSASFPGSGVQETQYF
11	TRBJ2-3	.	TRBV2	CASRRHETQYF
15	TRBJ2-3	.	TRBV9	CASSVGLVSTDTQYF
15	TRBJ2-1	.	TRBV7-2	CASSLDGLSYNEQFF
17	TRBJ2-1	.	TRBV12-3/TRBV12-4	CASSFVLAGGRGNEQFF
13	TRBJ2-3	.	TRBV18	CASSPPLVDTQYF
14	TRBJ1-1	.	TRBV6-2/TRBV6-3	CARGRTLTNTEAFF
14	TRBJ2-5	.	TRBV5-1	CASSLGKYQETQYF
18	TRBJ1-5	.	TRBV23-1	CASSQSGGQGYGNQPQHF
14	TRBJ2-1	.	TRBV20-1	CSATGTSGRREQFF
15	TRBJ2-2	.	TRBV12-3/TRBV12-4	CATQFRAAGTGELFF
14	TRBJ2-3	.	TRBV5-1	CASAEAGARDTQYF
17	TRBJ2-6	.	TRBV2	CARSGGQGSSGANVLTF
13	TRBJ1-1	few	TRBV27	CASRSRENTEAFF
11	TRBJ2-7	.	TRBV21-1	CASSRDRKQYF
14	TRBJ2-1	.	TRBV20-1	CSALPRGRGIEQFF
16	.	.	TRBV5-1	CASSPFPGQENYEQYF
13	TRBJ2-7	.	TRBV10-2	CASSRTKSYEQYF